The TCR beta chain under discussion was sequenced for a study of cytomegalovirus exposure and HLA in healthy donors. This clone was picked up a small number of times. The PCR contained 60 Vbeta and 13 Jbeta primers. In the authors' workflow: Approximately 80 million unique TCR beta chains, around 10 million of them shared, were counted by a later analysis. Assay used: immunoSEQ multiplex PCR; TCRdb lists only in-frame clones, some missing. That table furnishes V, J and clone size, whereas the DNA furnished D and trimming. The profile shows about 190,000 clones, 79% of them singletons. The receptor comes from a woman between 18 and 29 years old in good health and CMV-seronegative. Source material: PBMCs.

The CDR3 nucleotides read TGTGCCAGCAGCCCCGATGAAAAACTGTTTTTT. Translation gives CASSPDEKLFF. The chain is built from TRBV7-9 and TRBJ1-4; D remains unclear. Germline-derived CDR1 and CDR2 are SEHNR and FQNEAQ (reference sequence). Trimming pared 5 bases from V and 6 bases from J, leaving 4 bases between. This CDR3 is built from 11 residues.